The TCR beta chain under discussion was sequenced for a study of shared clonotypes between healthy human individuals. The germline V and J ends were trimmed by 2 bases and 5 bases, with 12 bases remaining between them. The CDR3 is 14 residues long. Germline V gives CDR1 MNHNY, CDR2 SVGAGI (reference sequence). Profiling relied on immunoSEQ multiplex PCR, and the TCRdb table lists in-frame clones only, not all of them. Seen here are roughly 1.5 million clones, approximately 98% observed once, and the top ten hold roughly 0.42%. The chain couples TRBV6-6 to TRBJ2-5; no clear D. Sequences were obtained from naive CD4+ T cells sorted from blood. As to subset: CD45RA+ positively selected. The sequence came from a man aged 25-40 years in good health. The CDR3 coding sequence is TGTGCCAGCAGTTACGGTGGATCCTGGGAGACCCAGTACTTC. Translation: CASSYGGSWETQYF.